This T cell receptor (beta chain) emerged from a study of blood T cell repertoires in COVID-19. Study summary: Some COVID-19 samples were acute and others convalescent; all came from the United States, Italy and Spain.

Assay used: immunoSEQ multiplex PCR; TCRdb lists only in-frame clones, some missing. The sample contains a few hundred thousand clones, 75% to 90% of which appear only once. Enrollees, about 18 to 90 years old, lived in some 24 US areas. The sequenced material came from PBMCs or T cells enriched from blood (not recorded which). This clonotype was obtained from a woman in her twenties or thirties who had recovered from COVID-19.

The DNA for the CDR3 is TGCGCCAGCAGCTTACCGACAGGGGGCCCCTTACTAGCCAAAAACATTCAGTACTTC. Translating it yields CASSLPTGGPLLAKNIQYF. The V and J genes are TRBV5-1 and TRBJ2-4; 10 positions match TRBD1. The germline CDR1 and CDR2 sequences are SGHRS and YFSETQ. With V trimmed by 2 bases and J by 0 bases, 11 bases remained unmatched. The CDR3 runs to 19 residues.